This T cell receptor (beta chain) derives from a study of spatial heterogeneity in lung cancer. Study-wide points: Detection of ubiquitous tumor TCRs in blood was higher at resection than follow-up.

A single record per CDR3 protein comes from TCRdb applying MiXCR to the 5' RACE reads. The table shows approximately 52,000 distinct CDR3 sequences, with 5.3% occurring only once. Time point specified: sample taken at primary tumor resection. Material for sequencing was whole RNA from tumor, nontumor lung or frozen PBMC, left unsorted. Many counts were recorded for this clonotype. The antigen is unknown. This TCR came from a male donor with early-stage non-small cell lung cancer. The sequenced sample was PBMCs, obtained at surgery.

In DNA form, the CDR3 reads TGTGCCAGCAGCGTCGCTAGCGGGATAAGCGAGCAGTACTTC. Its protein is CASSVASGISEQYF. This chain uses TRBV9 with TRBJ2-7, with 9 bases lining up with TRBD2. The CDR3 has 14 residues. With 2 bases clipped from V and 6 bases from J, the junction kept 6 bases outside the gene matches. Germline values: CDR1 SGDLS, CDR2 YYNGEE.